This TCR beta chain was found in a study of T cells in Graves' hyperthyroidism and ophthalmopathy. Findings and limits, study-wide: Prediction of ophthalmopathy progression came a median approximately 7 months pre-onset.

A remark on this clonotype: Antigen: not known.

Template material for amplifying TCR beta CDR3 regions consisted of RNA transcripts. The HTBI set primed first-round TCR CDR3 RT-PCR. TCRdb redid the calling of the multiplex PCR reads with MiXCR, one entry per CDR3 protein. The top ten clones hold 16% of a sample with about 720,000 distinct CDR3 sequences, approximately 19% of them seen once. The CDR3 runs 15 residues. The ends were cut back, 6 bases at V and 8 bases at J, with 20 bases in the middle. Per germline, CDR1 MNHEY and CDR2 SVGEGT. The hyperthyroidism was newly diagnosed and had lasted under 2 months; the patients were aged 18 to 65. A patient was excluded if there was uncontrolled infection, other autoimmune disease, pregnancy or lactation. It was at first hyperthyroidism diagnosis, before any ophthalmopathy symptoms, that the blood sample was taken.

The sequence was collected from a woman aged 45-60 years with Graves' hyperthyroidism that later progressed to Graves' ophthalmopathy. The sample consisted of blood. The chain couples TRBV6-2 or TRBV6-3 to TRBJ2-1; possible D gene TRBD1, 7 bases. The CDR3 loop is CASSWGDRSKDEQFF. In DNA, the CDR3 is TGTGCCAGCAGCTGGGGGGACAGAAGTAAGGATGAGCAGTTCTTC.